This is a list of T cell receptor beta chains from one sample in a study of healthy donors' naive CD4 and CD8 T cells. TCRdb used MiXCR to reprocess the reads, holding one entry per CDR3 protein. Of around 180,000 distinct CDR3 sequences in the sample, around 70% were seen once. The specimen sequenced was naive CD4+ and CD8+ T cells sorted from blood, pooled from several donors. Receptors originate from a pool of human donors in good health; the sample pools cells from several healthy donors. The conserved cysteine and the conserved F or W are not part of the CDR3 here. Fields, in order: CDR3 protein, J gene, V gene.

CDR3aa: ASSLTGQNTGELF
j_gene: TRBJ2-2
v_gene: TRBV4-1

CDR3aa: ASRNSVYEQY
j_gene: TRBJ2-7
v_gene: TRBV6-5

CDR3aa: SAVAGNEQY
j_gene: TRBJ2-7
v_gene: TRBV29-1

CDR3aa: ASSLSGGQQPQH
j_gene: TRBJ1-5
v_gene: TRBV27

CDR3aa: SVEDLSGVSASYEQY
j_gene: TRBJ2-7
v_gene: TRBV29-1

CDR3aa: ASSPRPSPGLAGVEQY
j_gene: TRBJ2-7
v_gene: TRBV5-1

CDR3aa: ASNPSGIFSSYNEQF
j_gene: TRBJ2-1
v_gene: TRBV6-1

CDR3aa: ASSYDRENTEAF
j_gene: TRBJ1-1
v_gene: TRBV6-5

CDR3aa: ASSYSLATSSHEQY
j_gene: TRBJ2-7
v_gene: TRBV6-1

CDR3aa: ATSAAGSADTQY
j_gene: TRBJ2-3
v_gene: TRBV15

CDR3aa: ATGTPQETQY
j_gene: TRBJ2-5
v_gene: TRBV19

CDR3aa: ASSYSTDPSNRDTQY
j_gene: TRBJ2-3
v_gene: TRBV6-5

CDR3aa: SAGGGLTGTVGAEQF
j_gene: TRBJ2-1
v_gene: TRBV29-1

CDR3aa: ASSSGLASTGELF
j_gene: TRBJ2-2
v_gene: TRBV11-2